The clone carrying this TCR beta chain has only a few counts. The antigen is not known. V lost 5 bases, J lost 0 bases, and 9 bases stayed unmatched. The CDR3 has 17 amino acids. Germline CDR1 is SGHAT and CDR2 is FQNNGV. The data are from a study of T-cell memory formation after mild COVID-19. TCRdb processed the 5' RACE reads anew with MiXCR; each CDR3 protein has one entry. The sample consists of more than 450,000 distinct CDR3 sequences, about a sixth of them appearing once. Study conclusions and caveats: Balance between CD4 and CD8 was seen in clones contracting day 15 to 85, and a CD4+ lean was seen in later expanders.

This sequence originates from an adult woman who had mild COVID-19 (a few samples of this study predate the infection). Cell type and time point are not known. The chain links TRBV11-2 to TRBJ2-2, with TRBD2 matching 7 bases. The sample taken for sequencing was PBMCs or a T cell subset sorted from them (not recorded which). Here the CDR3 DNA reads TGTGCCAGCAGCCATCGATGGAGCGGGGCGAACACCGGGGAGCTGTTTTTT. Encoded protein: CASSHRWSGANTGELFF.